The sequence of this T cell receptor (beta chain) was determined in a study of T-cell memory formation after mild COVID-19. TCRdb re-analysed the 5' RACE reads in MiXCR, keeping a single row per CDR3 protein. This table holds tens of thousands of distinct CDR3 sequences, approximately 30% found once. CDR3 length equals 18 residues. Trimming removed 4 bases from V and 0 bases from J; junction bases left unmatched: 12. Per germline, CDR1 PRHDT and CDR2 FYEKMQ (reference sequence). In the case of this clonotype: Its specificity is unknown.

Regarding the study as a whole: The second-wave clones peaking on day 37 were not confirmed as SARS-CoV-2-specific. Detection of some responders pre-infection suggested pre-existing cross-reactive memory T cells participated.

Material: PBMCs or a T cell subset sorted from them (not recorded which). The V and J genes are TRBV13 and TRBJ2-3; 8 nucleotides agree with TRBD1. The receptor was isolated from a man between 18 and 35 years old who had mild COVID-19 (a few samples of this study predate the infection). Cell type and time point are not known. This CDR3 is CASSSKTQGAPSTDTQYF. CDR3 bases: TGTGCCAGCAGCTCGAAGACCCAGGGGGCCCCTAGCACAGATACGCAGTATTTT.